This is a list of T cell receptor beta chains from one sample in a study of post-analysis software for immune sequencing data. TCRdb independently ran MiXCR on the PCR reads; one entry per CDR3 protein. The sample lists hundreds of thousands of distinct CDR3 sequences; roughly 30% were seen once. Sequencing was carried out using blood. These receptors came from a girl aged 5-17 years with multiple sclerosis. CDR3s include the opening cysteine and the closing phenylalanine or tryptophan. A D gene is named only where the DNA matches it firmly. Expanded clones are given a class, and other clones once, few, many or no size at all.

>TRBV4-2|.|TRBD1|17|TRBJ2-1
TGTGCCAGCAGCCAGTGGCACACAGGGGGCTCCTACAATGAGCAGTTCTTC
CASSQWHTGGSYNEQFF
>TRBV2|.|TRBD2|11|TRBJ2-1
TGTGCCAGCAGCCGAGCGGGACCGCAGTTCTTC
CASSRAGPQFF
>TRBV7-8|few|.|15|TRBJ2-7
TGTGCCAGCGGCTCGGTCCAACACCTGTTCTACGAGCAGTACTTC
CASGSVQHLFYEQYF
>TRBV6-5|few|TRBD1|17|TRBJ1-6
TGTGCCAGCAGTTACAAACAGACAGGGTGGGTGTATTCACCCCTCCACTTT
CASSYKQTGWVYSPLHF
>TRBV29-1|few|TRBD1|13|TRBJ1-2
TGCAGCGTTGTTGGAGAGGGGGCGAATGGCTACACCTTC
CSVVGEGANGYTF
>TRBV5-5|few|.|14|TRBJ2-7
TGTGCCAGCGGGGTAGGGGTGAGCTCCTACGAGCAGTACTTC
CASGVGVSSYEQYF
>TRBV7-8|.|.|14|TRBJ2-2
TGTGCCAGCAGTCTAGCGTCGGCCACCGGGGAGCTGTTTTTT
CASSLASATGELFF
>TRBV7-9|few|.|13|TRBJ2-5
TGTGCCAGCAGCTTATTGCCAGGAGAGACCCAGTACTTC
CASSLLPGETQYF
>TRBV27|few|.|13|TRBJ2-7
TGTGCCAGCAGTTTATCGGTTATCTACGAGCAGTACTTC
CASSLSVIYEQYF
>TRBV4-3|.|.|15|TRBJ2-7
TGCGCCAGCAGCCACGTGTGGGGGGGCCTCTACGAGCAGTACTTC
CASSHVWGGLYEQYF
>TRBV15|few|.|15|TRBJ1-5
TGTGCCACCAGCAGAGGGTTGACAGGTAGTCAGCCCCAGCATTTT
CATSRGLTGSQPQHF
>TRBV6-2/TRBV6-3|few|TRBD2|14|TRBJ2-7
TGTGCCAGCAGGATGAGCGGGAGCTCCTACGAGCAGTACTTC
CASRMSGSSYEQYF
>TRBV28|few|.|13|TRBJ2-5
TGTGCCAGCACGGAGGGCAGAGAAGAGACCCAGTACTTC
CASTEGREETQYF
>TRBV12-3/TRBV12-4|few|.|15|TRBJ2-1
TGTGCCAGTGCTTCGGGGGTAACCAACTACAATGAGCAGTTCTTC
CASASGVTNYNEQFF
>TRBV27|few|.|15|TRBJ2-2
TGTGCCAGCAGTTTATCCCCGAGCGGCACCGGGGAGCTGTTTTTT
CASSLSPSGTGELFF
>TRBV27|.|.|14|TRBJ1-5
TGTGCCGTCTCCCCCGGGAGTGGAAGTCAGCCCCAGCATTTT
CAVSPGSGSQPQHF
>TRBV2|few|.|13|TRBJ2-5
TGTGCCAGCAGTGAACTATACCAAGAGACCCAGTACTTC
CASSELYQETQYF
>TRBV12-3/TRBV12-4|few|TRBD2|14|TRBJ2-1
TGTGCCAGCGGAGATAGCGGGGCTTACAATGAGCAGTTCTTC
CASGDSGAYNEQFF
>TRBV29-1|.|TRBD2|17|TRBJ2-3
TGCAGCGTTGTAGGGACTAGCGGGAGGGCCCGGACAGATACGCAGTATTTT
CSVVGTSGRARTDTQYF
>TRBV6-1|.|TRBD1|13|TRBJ2-7
TGTGCCAGCAGGCGACAGGGTTTATACGAGCAGTACTTC
CASRRQGLYEQYF
>TRBV29-1|few|.|12|TRBJ2-5
TGCAGCATCCGCCCCGCCGAAGAGACCCAGTACTTC
CSIRPAEETQYF
>TRBV5-1|few|.|16|TRBJ1-4
TGCGCCAGCAGCTTGATCCCCGCCAGGGAAGGTGAAAAACTGTTTTTT
CASSLIPAREGEKLFF
>TRBV9|few|.|15|TRBJ2-1
TGTGCCAGCAGCGTAGTCAATGCACGAGGCGATGAGCAGTTCTTC
CASSVVNARGDEQFF
>TRBV5-5|.|TRBD1|16|TRBJ1-4
TGTGCCAGCAGCTTGGTCCGGGACAGGGGTAATGAAAAACTGTTTTTT
CASSLVRDRGNEKLFF
>TRBV5-6|.|.|15|TRBJ1-2
TGTGCCAGCAACGACCGGCGACGACTCGACTATGGCTACACCTTC
CASNDRRRLDYGYTF
>TRBV7-8|.|.|16|TRBJ2-6
TGTGCCAGCAGAAAGACAGGCTACTCTGGGGCCAACGTCCTGACTTTC
CASRKTGYSGANVLTF
>TRBV20-1|.|TRBD2|16|TRBJ2-1
TGCAGTGCTAGAGATCGTCTCTCCGGGGGGTACAATGAGCAGTTCTTC
CSARDRLSGGYNEQFF
>TRBV28|.|TRBD1|13|TRBJ2-7
TGTGCCAGCAGTACAGGGGGCGATCACGAGCAGTACTTC
CASSTGGDHEQYF
>TRBV10-1|few|.|13|TRBJ1-1
TGCGCCAGCAGTTCGGCGGGGGGCTTGGGGGCTTTCTTT
CASSSAGGLGAFF
>TRBV7-9|few|.|17|TRBJ2-5
TGTGCCAGCAGGAAAACACTCGGGGGACCTGCTCAAGAGACCCAGTACTTC
CASRKTLGGPAQETQYF
>TRBV10-3|few|.|14|TRBJ1-2
TGTGCCATCAGTGAGTGGGTAGGGGGCTATGGCTACACCTTC
CAISEWVGGYGYTF
>TRBV29-1|.|TRBD2|14|TRBJ2-3
TGCAGCGTCGAGACCGGGACTAGACTAGATACGCAGTATTTT
CSVETGTRLDTQYF
>TRBV12-3/TRBV12-4|.|.|12|TRBJ2-3
TGTGCCAGCAGACGATACACAGATGCGCAGTATTTT
CASRRYTDAQYF
>TRBV5-1|.|TRBD2|15|TRBJ2-7
TGCGCCAGCAGCTTGACTAGCGGGCTCTCCTACGAGCAGTACTTC
CASSLTSGLSYEQYF
>TRBV20-1|.|TRBD2|16|TRBJ2-7
TGCAGTGCTAGAGATAATGGGGCTAGCGGGAGAGGCGAGCAGTACTTC
CSARDNGASGRGEQYF
>TRBV2|.|.|13|TRBJ1-6
TGTGCCAGCAGTGCGGTCGCAGATTCACCCCCCCACTTT
CASSAVADSPPHF
>TRBV5-1|few|TRBD2|16|TRBJ2-3
TGCGCCAGCAGCACTACTCTGGCGGGGGGCACAGATACGCAGTATTTT
CASSTTLAGGTDTQYF
>TRBV29-1|.|TRBD2|14|TRBJ2-2
TGCAGCGTACTAGCCGGGACTAGCGCCGGGGAGCTGTTTTTT
CSVLAGTSAGELFF
>TRBV20-1|.|.|16|TRBJ2-5
TGCAGTGCTAGAGATCGCCGGCCAGGCGACCAAGAGACCCAGTACTTC
CSARDRRPGDQETQYF
>TRBV29-1|.|.|12|TRBJ2-1
TGCAGCGTAGATGGGACCCACAATGAGCAGTTCTTC
CSVDGTHNEQFF
>TRBV5-7|.|.|18|TRBJ2-6
TGTGCCAGCAGCTTGATCGGACAAGGGGCGCAGGGGGCCAACGTCCTGACTTTC
CASSLIGQGAQGANVLTF
>TRBV21-1|.|.|16|TRBJ1-2
TGTGCCAGCTCAATTTCTCGCGGGGCAGCCAACTATGGCTACACCTTC
CASSISRGAANYGYTF
>TRBV11-2|few|TRBD1|13|TRBJ1-2
TGTGCCAGCAGGATAACAGGGGGCGGTGGCTACACCTTC
CASRITGGGGYTF
>TRBV28|.|TRBD2|15|TRBJ2-7
TGTGCCGGCAGTGGGACTAGCGGGAGCTCCTACGAGCAGTACTTC
CAGSGTSGSSYEQYF
>TRBV10-1|few|.|12|TRBJ2-7
TGCGCCAGCAGTGAGGTCGGCTACGAGCAGTACTTC
CASSEVGYEQYF
>TRBV4-3|few|.|15|TRBJ2-1
TGCGCCAGCAGCCAAGACCGGGACAACTACAATGAGCAGTTCTTC
CASSQDRDNYNEQFF
>TRBV5-1|few|TRBD2|15|TRBJ2-5
TGCGCCAGCAGCTTGGCAGCGGGGATCCAAGAGACCCAGTACTTC
CASSLAAGIQETQYF
>TRBV20-1|many|.|12|TRBJ2-1
TGCAGTGCTACCCCGACCTACAATGAGCAGTTCTTC
CSATPTYNEQFF
>TRBV13|few|.|16|TRBJ2-5
TGTGCCAGCAGCTTAACGGCTAGCGTAACCTACAATGAGCAGTACTTC
CASSLTASVTYNEQYF
>TRBV15|few|.|16|TRBJ2-1
TGTGCCACCAGCAGAGGTGGAGGGTCGGGGTACAATGAGCAGTTCTTC
CATSRGGGSGYNEQFF